This T cell receptor beta chain was found in a study of OX40 agonist ivuxolimab in advanced cancers. In the study overall: Every 2 weeks, patients received ivuxolimab intravenously, dosed at 0.01 to 10 mg/kg. Hepatocellular carcinoma, melanoma, renal cell or head and neck cancer affected the dose-escalation patients.

Produced via immunoSEQ multiplex PCR; TCRdb's table is partial and in-frame only. This table holds tens of thousands of clones, over 75% found once. This CDR3 is built from 14 residues. Between the trimmed V and J ends, which lost 0 bases and 0 bases, there was a span of 6 bases. CDR1 LGHNA and CDR2 YNFKEQ come from the germline V gene. The chain joins TRBV4-2 to TRBJ2-7; no clear D. The specimen comprised CD4+ or CD8+ T cells sorted from blood, sampled in a trial of the OX40 agonist ivuxolimab. The TCR comes from an adult with an advanced solid tumor such as melanoma, head and neck, liver or kidney cancer. The chain's CDR3 is CASSQDRSSYEQYF. Written as DNA, the CDR3 is TGTGCCAGCAGCCAAGATAGAAGCTCCTACGAGCAGTACTTC.